The source of this T cell receptor (beta chain) is a study of T cells in Graves' hyperthyroidism and ophthalmopathy. Amplified regions were TCR beta CDR3 sequences from RNA transcripts. The HTBI primer set drove a first-round RT-PCR of the TCR CDR3. TCRdb re-called the multiplex PCR reads with MiXCR, one entry per CDR3 protein. The sample carries 450,000 to 650,000 distinct CDR3 sequences, about a fifth recorded once. Germline CDR1 reads SGHAT; CDR2 reads FQDESV (reference sequence). Trimming removed 4 bases at V and 13 bases at J, with 20 bases between. The CDR3 runs 15 residues. This clonotype appeared a few times.

The sequence was collected from a man between 18 and 35 years old with Graves' hyperthyroidism. Sequenced material: blood. V gene TRBV11-1 combines with J gene TRBJ1-6, with a weak D call TRBD1 (6 bases). This CDR3 is CASSSGTGPAWPLHF. In DNA form, the CDR3 reads TGTGCCAGCAGCTCCGGAACAGGGCCCGCTTGGCCCCTCCACTTT.